The clone carrying this T cell receptor beta chain was counted between two and nine times. By flow cytometry, patients selected for sequencing had shown an expansion of CD8+CD57+ cells. TCR beta VDJ combinations and CDR3 sequences were profiled from genomic DNA. One entry per CDR3 protein, called by TCRdb with MiXCR from the reads. The sample contains hundreds of thousands of distinct CDR3 sequences, about a third of which appear only once. The source of the sample is a study of CD8+CD57+ T cells in acquired aplastic anemia. Input material: sorted CD4+, CD8+, or CD8+CD57+ T cells (not recorded which) from PBMCs. The source is a human donor with aplastic anemia.

As DNA, the CDR3 is TGTGCCATCAGTGAGGTCCATGAGCAGTTCTTC. Translating it yields CAISEVHEQFF. This sequence joins TRBV10-3 and TRBJ2-1; D is unclear. Germline assignment: CDR1 ENHRY and CDR2 SYGVKD. The CDR3 has 11 amino acids. Trimming stripped 2 bases from V and 8 bases from J, with 4 bases between.